Presented here are 20 T cell receptor beta chains from one specimen sequenced in a study of T cell responses to AZD1222 COVID-19 vaccine (dated by TCRdb to the early 2020s). The time point label, read with the paper, signifies: about 28 days (+/-7) after the second vaccine dose. The treatment or condition label corresponds to: meningococcal conjugate vaccine given as trial control. Library generation was performed with the immunoSEQ multiplex PCR assay. TCRdb retrieved this table from immuneACCESS and kept in-frame rearrangements only. Not all clones are present; in checked studies, unresolved V genes account for under half, and no reason is known for the remainder. The sample records roughly 70,000 clones, around nine tenths of which are singletons. The leading ten clones occupy more than 6% of the sample. The input for sequencing was peripheral blood, taken 28 days after the second dose of the MenACWY control vaccine. The receptor set was obtained from an adult who received the MenACWY meningococcal vaccine as a control.

This chain links TRBV28 with TRBJ1-1, with 9 bases identical to TRBD1. J was trimmed by 0 bases and V by 6 bases; bases with no gene match: 5. Germline V lookup: CDR1 MDHEN, CDR2 SYDVKM. The CDR3 runs 15 residues. This CDR3 is CASRLTGGLNTEAFF. CDR3 DNA: TGTGCCAGCAGATTAACAGGGGGCCTGAACACTGAAGCTTTCTTT.

The chain links TRBV6-4 to TRBJ1-1; no clear D gene. The CDR3 runs to 13 residues. Trimming took 0 bases from V and 2 from J, leaving 4 bases between them. Germline CDR1 reads MRHNA; CDR2 reads SNTAGT. The CDR3 here is CASSDSENTEAFF. DNA of the CDR3: TGTGCCAGCAGTGACTCGGAAAACACTGAAGCTTTCTTT.

This clone has a single count. V is TRBV19 and J is TRBJ2-7, with D uncertain. The CDR3 has 13 amino acids. The V end lost 8 bases, the J end lost 4 bases, and 15 bases lay between the germline ends. Germline assignment: CDR1 LNHDA and CDR2 SQIVND (reference sequence). CDR3 DNA: TGTGCCAGTTCTGAGCGTAACGAGTACGAGCAGTACTTC. It is translated as CASSERNEYEQYF. Supplemented by reference TRBV19 and TRBJ2-7, the full variable domain reads DGGITQSPKYLFRKEGQNVTLSCEQNLNHDAMYWYRQDPGQGLRLIYYSQIVNDFQKGDIAEGYSVSREKKESFPLTVTSAQKNPTAFYLCASSERNEYEQYFGPGTRLTVT.

The V gene is TRBV29-1, the J gene TRBJ1-2; no reliable D call. The CDR3 is 14 amino acids. Between the trimmed V and J ends, which lost 4 bases and 3 bases, there was a span of 15 bases. In germline, CDR1 is SQVTM, CDR2 ANQGSEA. The CDR3 DNA reads as TGCAGCGTTGGAGACGGAGTCCTCTACTATGGCTACACCTTC. Its translation: CSVGDGVLYYGYTF.

CDR3 DNA sequence: TGTGCCAGCAGTCCCCGGGGCACTGAAGCTTTCTTT. Its translation: CASSPRGTEAFF. The chain employs TRBV12-3 or TRBV12-4 and TRBJ1-1; the D is unclear. V shed 5 bases and J shed 4 bases, with 8 bases lying between them. The CDR3 contains 12 residues.

The chain joins TRBV12-5 to TRBJ2-7; 8 bases are shared with TRBD1. The CDR3 covers 14 residues. Germline V gene data show CDR1 as LGHNT and CDR2 as FRNRAP. J gave up 7 bases and V 4 bases, and 9 bases lay outside the gene matches. The CDR3 nucleotides read TGTGCTAGTGGTTGGGGGACCAGGGGGCTGGAGCAGTACTTC. This encodes CASGWGTRGLEQYF. Drawing the rest from reference TRBV12-5 and TRBJ2-7, the complete variable domain is DARVTQTPRHKVTEMGQEVTMRCQPILGHNTVFWYRQTMMQGLELLAYFRNRAPLDDSGMPKDRFSAEMPDATLATLKIQPSEPRDSAVYFCASGWGTRGLEQYFGPGTRLTVT.

The chain recombines TRBV14 with TRBJ2-2; D gene uncertain. Trimming cost V 2 bases and J 7 bases, with 5 bases left between them. CDR3 length equals 12 residues. Germline V lookup: CDR1 SGHDN, CDR2 FVKESK. CDR3 coding DNA: TGTGCCAGCAGCCAACCGTACGGGGAGCTGTTTTTT. It yields the protein CASSQPYGELFF.

The chain uses TRBV4-1 and TRBJ1-5; 9 bases agree with TRBD1. Germline values: CDR1 MGHRA, CDR2 YSYEKL. CDR3 length: 16 residues. The V segment lost 0 bases and the J segment 6 bases; nucleotides outside the gene matches: 6. CDR3 residues: CASSQDPTGGGQPQHF. The CDR3 DNA follows: TGCGCCAGCAGCCAAGATCCGACAGGGGGGGGTCAGCCCCAGCATTTT.

CDR3 coding DNA: TGTGCTAGTGGCCCACAGGGATTGATCAAGAACACTGAAGCTTTCTTT. Its translation: CASGPQGLIKNTEAFF. The rearrangement links TRBV12-5 to TRBJ1-1, with TRBD1 as a possible D gene (6 bases). V was trimmed by 6 bases and J by 1 base, leaving 18 bases between them. The CDR3 loop spans 16 amino acids. Germline CDR1 LGHNT, CDR2 FRNRAP. The variable domain in full, completed from reference TRBV12-5 and TRBJ1-1, reads DARVTQTPRHKVTEMGQEVTMRCQPILGHNTVFWYRQTMMQGLELLAYFRNRAPLDDSGMPKDRFSAEMPDATLATLKIQPSEPRDSAVYFCASGPQGLIKNTEAFFGQGTRLTVV.

The chain combines TRBV10-1 with TRBJ2-7; D unresolved. V was clipped by 2 bases and J by 7 bases, with 6 bases between them. Germline assignment: CDR1 WNHNN and CDR2 SYGVQD (reference sequence). This CDR3 contains 11 residues. The CDR3 sequence: CASSEGWEQYF. The CDR3 DNA reads as TGCGCCAGCAGTGAGGGATGGGAGCAGTACTTC.

CDR3 DNA sequence: TGCAGCACGCGGGGGGGAGACCGAGGCTCCTACAATGAGCAGTTCTTC. The encoded protein is CSTRGGDRGSYNEQFF. This rearrangement joins TRBV29-1 to TRBJ2-1, with 9 nucleotides matching TRBD2. This CDR3 is built from 16 residues. CDR1 is SQVTM, CDR2 ANQGSEA, per germline. Trimming removed 8 bases from V and 0 bases from J; junction bases left unmatched: 11.

The chain uses TRBV19 and TRBJ2-1; TRBD2 matches 8 bases. The V gene end was trimmed by 3 bases and the J gene end by 8 bases; junction bases not matched to a gene: 6. Germline CDR1 is LNHDA and CDR2 is SQIVND (reference sequence). CDR3 length: 14 amino acids. CDR3: CASSIRGLVDEQFF. The CDR3, as DNA: TGTGCCAGTAGTATTCGGGGACTAGTTGATGAGCAGTTCTTC.

This clone was counted a few times. The V and J genes are TRBV9 and TRBJ1-1, with D maybe TRBD1 (5 bases). With 10 bases removed from V and 6 bases from J, the gap between germline ends came to 13 bases. Germline V gives CDR1 SGDLS, CDR2 YYNGEE. CDR3 size: 11 residues. The CDR3 bases are TGTGCCGTACAAGGGACTCCTGAAGCTTTCTTT. It yields the protein CAVQGTPEAFF.

The rearrangement uses TRBV5-4 and TRBJ2-1; maybe TRBD1 (6 bases). The germline V gene has CDR1 SGHNT and CDR2 YYREEE (reference sequence). The CDR3 length is 13 residues. The V end was cut by 7 bases, the J end by 7 bases, with 15 bases between. The CDR3 region has the DNA TGTGCCAGCCGTACCGGGACATATAATGAGCAGTTCTTC. Translated, it gives CASRTGTYNEQFF.

The rearrangement uses TRBV4-1 and TRBJ1-2; D gene ambiguous. V shed 0 bases and J shed 3 bases, with 14 bases lying between them. CDR1 is MGHRA, CDR2 YSYEKL, per germline. This CDR3 has 16 amino acids. The CDR3 DNA sequence: TGCGCCAGCAGCCAAGATCTCAGGCCCGTTTACTATGGCTACACCTTC. Its translation: CASSQDLRPVYYGYTF.

This clone is categorized as medium-sized (0.01 to 0.1%). The V and J genes are TRBV16 and TRBJ2-1, with 14 bases lining up with TRBD2. V lost 3 bases to trimming and J lost 7 bases; unmatched junction nucleotides: 2. The CDR3 is made up of 15 amino acids. Germline V gene data show CDR1 as KGHSY and CDR2 as FQNENV. As DNA, the CDR3 is TGTGCCAGCAGCCAGGGACTAGCGGGGGCGAATGAGCAGTTCTTC. This sequence encodes CASSQGLAGANEQFF.

The chain has TRBV19 and TRBJ2-1, with 13 bases that match TRBD2. The V segment lost 6 bases and the J segment 6 bases; nucleotides outside the gene matches: 8. Germline V gives CDR1 LNHDA, CDR2 SQIVND (reference sequence). The CDR3 runs 16 residues. CDR3 in amino acids: CASSTRRTSGSNEQFF. The CDR3 DNA reads as TGTGCCAGTAGCACCCGGCGGACTAGCGGGAGCAATGAGCAGTTCTTC. Full variable domain (outside the CDR3, taken from reference TRBV19 and TRBJ2-1): DGGITQSPKYLFRKEGQNVTLSCEQNLNHDAMYWYRQDPGQGLRLIYYSQIVNDFQKGDIAEGYSVSREKKESFPLTVTSAQKNPTAFYLCASSTRRTSGSNEQFFGPGTRLTVL.

The rearrangement links TRBV7-9 to TRBJ2-5; perhaps TRBD2 as D (5 bases). CDR1 is SEHNR and CDR2 is FQNEAQ in the germline V gene (reference sequence). The CDR3 runs to 15 residues. Trimming took 1 base from V and 1 from J, leaving 10 bases between them. The CDR3 DNA follows: TGTGCCAGCAGCTTAGTTCTCGCGGGCCAAGAGACCCAGTACTTC. This gives the protein CASSLVLAGQETQYF.

The chain employs TRBV6-5 and TRBJ2-1; a possible D gene is TRBD1 (5 bases). Germline CDR1 reads MNHEY; CDR2 reads SVGAGI. This CDR3 has 12 amino acids. V shed 6 bases and J shed 5 bases, with 8 bases lying between them. In nucleotides, the CDR3 is TGTGCCAGCAGCCTCAGGGACAATGAGCAGTTCTTC. Its protein product is CASSLRDNEQFF.

V usage is TRBV12-5 and J usage is TRBJ2-3, with TRBD2 matching 8 bases. CDR3 length: 14 amino acids. Unmatched junction bases numbered 4, after V lost 4 bases and J lost 4 bases. The V gene's germline CDR1 is LGHNT and CDR2 FRNRAP. Here the CDR3 reads CASGSGGAADTQYF. In DNA form, the CDR3 reads TGTGCTAGTGGTTCCGGGGGGGCGGCAGATACGCAGTATTTT.